This is a list of T cell receptor beta chains from one sample in a study of metastatic and nonmetastatic thyroid tumors. TCRdb re-called the PCR reads with MiXCR. The sample has under 4,500 clones, approximately 35% seen once. Specimen: tumor tissue. The receptors derive from a male donor with papillary thyroid cancer or a benign thyroid nodule (not recorded which). Some clones in this sample may be carry-over from other donors' samples. Each CDR3 is given with its conserved first and last residue. Each record gives: J gene, D gene, V gene, CDR3 length, clone size, CDR3 DNA, CDR3 protein. A D gene is named only where the DNA matches it firmly. Not every row has a clone size; where given, it reads once, few, many or a size class.

TRBJ2-7 NA TRBV6-1 13 once TGTGCCACCTCGAGGGGCGGGGACTACGAGCAGTACTTC CATSRGGDYEQYF
TRBJ2-7 NA TRBV6-5 14 few TGTGCCAGCAGTTACCGGCGGGACTCCTACGAGCAGTACTTC CASSYRRDSYEQYF
TRBJ2-2 NA TRBV7-2 14 NA TGTGCCAAAGGGACTCTAACGAACACCGGGGAGCTGTTTTTT CAKGTLTNTGELFF
TRBJ2-1 TRBD1 TRBV9 15 NA TGTGCCAGCAGTCTCACCGGGACAGGGTACAATGAGCAGTTCTTC CASSLTGTGYNEQFF
TRBJ2-1 NA TRBV5-1 12 NA TGCGCCAGCAGCTTTGAGGGCAATGAGCAGTTCTTC CASSFEGNEQFF
TRBJ1-1 TRBD1 TRBV6-5 18 NA TGTGCCAGCAGGCGAAACCCTTGGACAGGGAAGTCGGAGACTGAAGCTTTCTTT CASRRNPWTGKSETEAFF
TRBJ2-1 TRBD2 TRBV28 16 few TGTGCCAGCAGTTCCCCGGGAGGAGGGAGGCTCCATGAGCAGTTCTTC CASSSPGGGRLHEQFF
TRBJ2-6 TRBD1 TRBV30 17 NA TGTGCCTGCCTGCCGGGACAGGGGTTCTCTGGGGCCAACGTCCTGACTTTC CACLPGQGFSGANVLTF
TRBJ1-6 TRBD1 TRBV6-1 11 few TGTGCCAGCAGTCTCGGACAGGGCCTCCACTTT CASSLGQGLHF
TRBJ2-1 NA TRBV24-1 14 few TGTGCCACCAGTGGGGGGACCTTTTTCAATGAGCAGTTCTTC CATSGGTFFNEQFF
TRBJ2-1 NA TRBV4-1 12 NA TGCGCCAGCAGCCCACTAGGCGATGAGCAGTTCTTC CASSPLGDEQFF
TRBJ2-3 NA TRBV20-1 11 NA TGCAGTGCCATCATCACAGATACGCAGTATTTT CSAIITDTQYF
TRBJ1-2 TRBD1 TRBV19 14 NA TGTGCCAGTAGTATACAGGGGGCGTTCTATGGCTACACCTTC CASSIQGAFYGYTF
TRBJ1-1 TRBD1 TRBV6-1 14 NA TGTGCCAGCAGTGAAGGGCAAGGGGGCTCTGAAGCTTTCTTT CASSEGQGGSEAFF
TRBJ2-2 TRBD2 TRBV27 16 NA TGTGCCAGCAGTATAACTAGCGGGAGACTCGCCGGGGAGCTGTTTTTT CASSITSGRLAGELFF
TRBJ2-7 NA TRBV7-2 13 once TGTGCCAGCAGCCCCGGACCTTACTACGAGCAGTACTTC CASSPGPYYEQYF
TRBJ1-2 NA TRBV6-1 14 NA TGTGCCAGCAGAGACACATACTATAACTATGGCTACACCTTC CASRDTYYNYGYTF
TRBJ1-2 TRBD1 TRBV7-2 15 NA TGTGCCAGCAGCACGTCGGGACAGGGGGCGAAAGGCTACACCTTC CASSTSGQGAKGYTF
TRBJ1-2 NA TRBV6-1 12 NA TGTGCCAGCAGCGAGAAGAACTATGGCTACACCTTC CASSEKNYGYTF
TRBJ2-6 NA TRBV30 16 once TGTGCCTGGAATCCAACCCCGGCGGCAGGGGCCAACGTCCTGACTTTC CAWNPTPAAGANVLTF
TRBJ2-7 NA TRBV20-1 15 once TGCAGTGCTAGAGGCCGCGGGGGCCTCTTTTACGAGCAGTACTTC CSARGRGGLFYEQYF
TRBJ1-2 NA TRBV28 15 few TGTGCCAGCAGGGCTGACAGATTGGTGTGGTATGGCTACACCTTC CASRADRLVWYGYTF
TRBJ2-2 NA TRBV12-3/TRBV12-4 15 few TGTGCCAGCAGGTCAAAATCGGTTCACACCGGGGAGCTGTTTTTT CASRSKSVHTGELFF
TRBJ1-6 NA TRBV6-1 14 few TGTGCCAGCAGTGCAGGGCCCTATAATTCACCCCTCCACTTT CASSAGPYNSPLHF
TRBJ1-3 NA TRBV6-5 16 many TGTGCCAGCAGTTACGGGGGGAACAGGGCTGGAAACACCATATATTTT CASSYGGNRAGNTIYF
TRBJ2-1 TRBD2 TRBV13 15 NA TGTGCCAGCAGCTTAGCTAGCGGGGCTTCGCATGAGCAGTTCTTC CASSLASGASHEQFF